What follows describes a single TCR beta chain. As yet, its antigen is unknown. The sample belongs to a study of identical twins. Study results and limitations: Twin-shared out-of-frame alpha sequences showed excess low generation probability.

The CDR3 totals 11 residues. Germline CDR1 is SQVTM and CDR2 is ANQGSEA. Trimming stripped 6 bases from V and 3 bases from J, with 9 bases between. TCRdb ran MiXCR on the 5' RACE reads and lists one entry per CDR3 protein. The table shows roughly 770,000 distinct CDR3 sequences, with 15% to 20% occurring only once. These data also formed part of another study, on T cells expressing NK-cell markers. That publication notes: Within the sequenced cohort of eight donors, seven exhibited HCMV seropositivity and one was seronegative.

This receptor was identified in a woman between 18 and 29 years old in good health. Sequenced material: PBMCs. This rearrangement joins TRBV29-1 to TRBJ2-7, with D possibly being TRBD2 (6 bases). The CDR3 sequence: CSVGLLYEQYF. Here the CDR3 DNA reads TGCAGCGTGGGACTTCTCTACGAGCAGTACTTC.